The T cell receptor (beta chain) described here comes from a study of T-cell reconstitution after alpha-beta-depleted transplantation in children. Germline lookup yields CDR1 MNHEY and CDR2 SVGAGI. The CDR3 totals 14 residues. V lost 0 bases, J lost 2 bases, and 5 bases lay in between. Unique molecular identifiers were incorporated when the TCRbeta library was constructed. MiXCR was run by TCRdb on the PCR reads, yielding one entry per CDR3 protein. The sample lists roughly 300,000 distinct CDR3 sequences; 9% to 12% were seen once. The chain has TRBV6-5 and TRBJ2-1; D remains ambiguous. The sequenced sample was PBMCs from the stem cell graft donor, obtained from the stem cell graft. The TCR was taken from a human donor who donated a stem cell graft to a child with acute lymphoblastic leukemia. CDR3 coding DNA: TGTGCCAGCAGTTACTCAGGACCCTACAATGAGCAGTTCTTC. The encoded protein is CASSYSGPYNEQFF.